A single sample is the source of the 5 T cell receptor beta chains below, sequenced in a study of CD8+ T cells in alopecia areata. Extraction and reverse transcription of RNA yielded cDNA as the sequencing template. Sequencing was performed with immunoSEQ multiplex PCR; in TCRdb, only in-frame clones are kept and a portion is missing. The table lists under 250,000 clones, just over 55% of them singletons. The sample taken for sequencing was CD8+ T cells sorted from blood. These receptors all stem from a human donor in good health.

The chain has TRBV29-1 and TRBJ2-2; 7 bases agree with TRBD1. V lost 2 bases and J lost 1; bases outside the gene matches: 4. The CDR3 spans 15 residues. CDR1 is SQVTM and CDR2 is ANQGSEA in the germline V gene. The CDR3 sequence: CSVEQGGGNTGELFF. The CDR3 DNA reads TGCAGCGTTGAACAAGGGGGCGGGAACACCGGGGAGCTGTTTTTT.

The genes are TRBV10-3 and TRBJ2-1, with 11 bases that match TRBD2. The V gene's germline CDR1 is ENHRY and CDR2 SYGVKD. This CDR3 region has 17 residues. With 5 bases clipped from V and 9 bases from J, the junction kept 15 bases outside the gene matches. In DNA, the CDR3 is TGTGCCATCAGTAAAAAAGGGGCTAGCGGGGGGTTGATTGAGCAGTTCTTC. Protein sequence: CAISKKGASGGLIEQFF.

V and J are TRBV11-2 and TRBJ2-7; 8 bases map to TRBD2. CDR1 is SGHAT, CDR2 FQNNGV, per germline. The J segment lost 0 bases and the V segment lost 4 bases, leaving 5 bases of the junction unmatched. The CDR3 loop spans 15 amino acids. The CDR3 DNA follows: TGTGCCAGCAGCTATGGAGCGGGGGTCTCCTACGAGCAGTACTTC. As protein: CASSYGAGVSYEQYF. The entire variable domain, with the rest obtained from reference TRBV11-2 and TRBJ2-7, is as follows: EAGVAQSPRYKIIEKRQSVAFWCNPISGHATLYWYQQILGQGPKLLIQFQNNGVVDDSQLPKDRFSAERLKGVDSTLKIQPAKLEDSAVYLCASSYGAGVSYEQYFGPGTRLTVT.

The rearrangement links TRBV9 to TRBJ2-2; D gene ambiguous. V lost 4 bases, J lost 2 bases, and 3 bases lay in between. This CDR3 is 12 amino acids long. The germline V gene has CDR1 SGDLS and CDR2 YYNGEE. The CDR3 bases are TGTGCCAGCAGCTTAAACACCGGGGAGCTGTTTTTT. It specifies CASSLNTGELFF.

This clone turned up a few times. The chain links TRBV25-1 to TRBJ1-5; D perhaps matches TRBD1 (5 bases). The CDR3 sequence is 15 residues long. V lost 3 bases to trimming and J lost 3 bases, with 12 bases between them. Germline V CDR1 and CDR2: MGHDK, SYGVNS. CDR3 sequence: CASSDDSGVNQPQHF. For the CDR3, the DNA is TGTGCCAGCAGTGATGATTCGGGGGTCAATCAGCCCCAGCATTTT.